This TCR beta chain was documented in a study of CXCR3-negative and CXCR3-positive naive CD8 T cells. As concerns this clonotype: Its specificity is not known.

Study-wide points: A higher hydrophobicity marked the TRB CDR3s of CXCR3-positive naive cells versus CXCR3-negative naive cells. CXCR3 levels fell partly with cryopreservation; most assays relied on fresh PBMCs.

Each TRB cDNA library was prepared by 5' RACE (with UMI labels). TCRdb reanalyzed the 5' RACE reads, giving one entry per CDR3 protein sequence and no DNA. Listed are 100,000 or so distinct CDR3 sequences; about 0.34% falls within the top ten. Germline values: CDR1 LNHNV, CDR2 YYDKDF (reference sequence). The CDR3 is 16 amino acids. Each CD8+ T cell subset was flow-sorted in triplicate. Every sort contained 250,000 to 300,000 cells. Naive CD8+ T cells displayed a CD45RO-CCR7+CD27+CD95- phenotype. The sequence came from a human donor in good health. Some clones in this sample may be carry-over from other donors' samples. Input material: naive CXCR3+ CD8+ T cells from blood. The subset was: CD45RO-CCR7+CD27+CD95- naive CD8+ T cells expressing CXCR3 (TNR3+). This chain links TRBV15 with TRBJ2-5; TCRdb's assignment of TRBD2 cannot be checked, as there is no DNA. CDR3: CATSRDRTSGGKTQYF. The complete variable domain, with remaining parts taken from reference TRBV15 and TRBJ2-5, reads DAMVIQNPRYQVTQFGKPVTLSCSQTLNHNVMYWYQQKSSQAPKLLFHYYDKDFNNEADTPDNFQSRRPNTSFCFLDIRSPGLGDTAMYLCATSRDRTSGGKTQYFGPGTRLLVL.